A single sample is the source of the 22 T cell receptor beta chains below, sequenced in a study of T cells in localized non-small cell lung cancer. The protocol was immunoSEQ multiplex PCR, while the TCRdb copy is restricted to in-frame clones and leaves out a portion. The table lists some 40,000 clones, around 94% of them singletons, with approximately 6.5% in the top ten. The material sequenced was peripheral blood, taken before any cancer treatment. The receptors were sampled from a female donor of 60 years or more with stage I lung adenocarcinoma.

This chain joins TRBV2 and TRBJ1-3; D ambiguous. Trimming removed 5 bases at V and 4 bases at J, with 15 bases between. This CDR3 spans 15 amino acids. Germline values: CDR1 SNHLY, CDR2 FYNNEI. CDR3 nucleotides: TGTGCCAGCAGTCCCGACCCCTTCCTGGGAAACACCATATATTTT. It is translated as CASSPDPFLGNTIYF.

The chain carries TRBV5-5 and TRBJ1-5; no reliable D call. The CDR3 sequence is 15 residues long. Germline V gene sequence: CDR1 SGHKS, CDR2 YYEKEE (reference sequence). Trimming cost V 0 bases and J 4 bases, with 11 bases left between them. CDR3 sequence reads: CASSLGGLTNQPQHF. CDR3 nucleotide sequence: TGTGCCAGCAGCTTGGGTGGACTGACTAATCAGCCCCAGCATTTT.

This clone was seen only a few times. V usage is TRBV2 and J usage is TRBJ2-5; 7 bases fit TRBD2. The CDR3 spans 13 residues. Per germline, CDR1 SNHLY and CDR2 FYNNEI. CDR3 sequence: CRSSGEYQETQYF. As DNA, the CDR3 is TGTCGAAGCAGCGGGGAGTACCAAGAGACCCAGTACTTC. The variable domain in full, completed from reference TRBV2 and TRBJ2-5, reads EPEVTQTPSHQVTQMGQEVILRCVPISNHLYFYWYRQILGQKVEFLVSFYNNEISEKSEIFDDQFSVERPDGSNFTLKIRSTKLEDSAMYFCRSSGEYQETQYFGPGTRLLVL.

The chain combines TRBV9 with TRBJ2-2; D call uncertain. The V and J ends lost 0 bases and 0 bases respectively, with 15 bases between them. The CDR3 sequence is 18 residues long. CDR1 and CDR2 from the germline V gene are SGDLS and YYNGEE. The DNA for the CDR3 is TGTGCCAGCAGCGTAGACAGACCTCTTCTCGCGAACACCGGGGAGCTGTTTTTT. Protein: CASSVDRPLLANTGELFF.

The chain joins TRBV4-1 to TRBJ1-2, with 9 bases lining up with TRBD1. In germline, CDR1 is MGHRA, CDR2 YSYEKL. After removal of 0 bases from V and 2 bases from J, the junction contained 4 bases not matched to a gene. This CDR3 comprises 16 residues. CDR3 sequence (DNA): TGCGCCAGCAGCCAAGATGGGGGGACAGGGAACTATGGCTACACCTTC. Protein: CASSQDGGTGNYGYTF.

This chain joins TRBV9 and TRBJ1-6; D may be TRBD1 (5 bases). Germline lookup yields CDR1 SGDLS and CDR2 YYNGEE. This CDR3 contains 16 residues. Trimming cost V 4 bases and J 8 bases, with 19 bases left between them. The CDR3 nucleotides are TGTGCCAGCAGCCTCCAAAGCCGGGGGTCGGATTCACCCCTCCACTTT. Amino acids: CASSLQSRGSDSPLHF.

This chain joins TRBV7-9 and TRBJ2-2, with TRBD2 as a possible D gene (5 bases). The V end lost 3 bases, the J end lost 0 bases, and 14 bases lay between the germline ends. The CDR3 extends over 17 amino acids. Germline V CDR1 and CDR2: SEHNR, FQNEAQ (reference sequence). For the CDR3, the DNA is TGTGCCAGCAGCTTGCCGAACGGGGTACCGAACACCGGGGAGCTGTTTTTT. Its translation is CASSLPNGVPNTGELFF. Looking up the rest from reference TRBV7-9 and TRBJ2-2 gives the full variable domain: DTGVSQNPRHKITKRGQNVTFRCDPISEHNRLYWYRQTLGQGPEFLTYFQNEAQLEKSRLLSDRFSAERPKGSFSTLEIQRTEQGDSAMYLCASSLPNGVPNTGELFFGEGSRLTVL.

The chain has TRBV7-9 and TRBJ2-5; D unclear. Trimming shortened V by 0 bases and J by 1 base, and 6 bases separated the two germline ends. The CDR3 is made up of 14 amino acids. Germline CDR1 reads SEHNR; CDR2 reads FQNEAQ (reference sequence). The CDR3 spells CASSLAGPQETQYF. In nucleotides, the CDR3 is TGTGCCAGCAGCTTAGCGGGCCCCCAAGAGACCCAGTACTTC. The full variable domain, completed using reference TRBV7-9 and TRBJ2-5, is DTGVSQNPRHKITKRGQNVTFRCDPISEHNRLYWYRQTLGQGPEFLTYFQNEAQLEKSRLLSDRFSAERPKGSFSTLEIQRTEQGDSAMYLCASSLAGPQETQYFGPGTRLLVL.

Points on this clone: A read error may account for a junction end that differs from germline. The chain carries TRBV27 and TRBJ1-1, with D perhaps matching TRBD1 (6 bases). The CDR3 has 16 residues. Germline V lookup: CDR1 MNHEY, CDR2 SMNVEV (reference sequence). This CDR3 is CASSFSNRAMNTESFF. Written as DNA, the CDR3 is TGTGCCAGCAGTTTTTCAAACAGGGCGATGAACACTGAATCTTTCTTT.

The chain employs TRBV14 and TRBJ1-1, with unresolved D. Trimming took 4 bases from V and 2 from J, leaving 8 bases between them. The CDR3 has 13 amino acids. Germline V gene data show CDR1 as SGHDN and CDR2 as FVKESK. CDR3 DNA sequence: TGTGCCAGCAGCCCGTCAGTCAACACTGAAGCTTTCTTT. Encoded protein: CASSPSVNTEAFF.

The V gene is TRBV7-8, the J gene TRBJ2-7; 9 nucleotides agree with TRBD1. Germline CDR1 SGHVS, CDR2 FQNEAQ. The ends lost 5 bases at V and 0 bases at J; junction bases unmatched: 11. The CDR3 extends over 17 amino acids. CDR3 protein: CASSLRGQGSGSYEQYF. The DNA of the CDR3 is TGTGCCAGCAGCCTCCGGGGACAGGGATCGGGCTCCTACGAGCAGTACTTC.

The J gene is TRBJ1-1, the V gene TRBV7-6; 10 nucleotides agree with TRBD1. Per germline, CDR1 SGHVS and CDR2 FNYEAQ. The J segment lost 2 bases and the V segment lost 4 bases, leaving 16 bases of the junction unmatched. This CDR3 spans 19 amino acids. Here the CDR3 reads CASSSGPKDRGRLNTEAFF. CDR3 nucleotides: TGTGCCAGCAGCTCCGGACCTAAGGACAGGGGGAGGCTTAACACTGAAGCTTTCTTT.

The J gene is TRBJ2-1, the V gene TRBV10-1, with 11 bases matching TRBD1. The germline V gene encodes CDR1 WNHNN and CDR2 SYGVQD (reference sequence). The CDR3 has 14 amino acids. The J segment lost 6 bases and the V segment lost 7 bases, leaving 5 bases of the junction unmatched. The CDR3 bases are TGCGCCAGCAATCCGGGACAGGGGGTCAATGAGCAGTTCTTC. Protein product: CASNPGQGVNEQFF.

This chain uses TRBV7-2 with TRBJ1-3; D gene ambiguous. The V end lost 0 bases, the J end lost 0 bases, and 12 bases lay between the germline ends. CDR3 size: 17 residues. Per the germline V gene, CDR1 is SGHTA and CDR2 is FQGNSA. CDR3 nucleotide sequence: TGTGCCAGCAGCTTAGCGTCCGACGCTAGCTCTGGAAACACCATATATTTT. This gives the protein CASSLASDASSGNTIYF. The variable domain in full, with the rest retrieved from reference TRBV7-2 and TRBJ1-3, is GAGVSQSPSNKVTEKGKDVELRCDPISGHTALYWYRQSLGQGLEFLIYFQGNSAPDKSGLPSDRFSAERTGGSVSTLTIQRTQQEDSAVYLCASSLASDASSGNTIYFGEGSWLTVV.

The chain has TRBV6-5 and TRBJ1-4, with TRBD1 matching over 8 bases. The CDR3 is made up of 16 amino acids. V was pared by 0 bases and J by 7 bases, with 7 bases of the junction left unmatched. Germline V gene lookup returns CDR1 MNHEY and CDR2 SVGAGI. The CDR3 reads CASSYSTGGNSEKLFF. In DNA form, the CDR3 reads TGTGCCAGCAGTTACTCCACAGGGGGTAACAGTGAAAAACTGTTTTTT.

V is TRBV19 and J is TRBJ2-7, with TRBD2 as a possible D gene (5 bases). The CDR3 length is 13 residues. Trimming took 6 bases from V and 3 from J, leaving 12 bases between them. The V gene's germline CDR1 is LNHDA and CDR2 SQIVND (reference sequence). CDR3 DNA sequence: TGTGCCAGTAGCCGCAATCGGGACTACGAGCAGTACTTC. Its protein is CASSRNRDYEQYF.

J is TRBJ2-1 and V is TRBV6-1; D unresolved. The ends were cut back, 6 bases at V and 2 bases at J, with 5 bases in the middle. The germline V gene encodes CDR1 MNHNS and CDR2 SASEGT. The CDR3 is 12 residues long. In DNA, the CDR3 is TGTGCCAGCAGCCCAGCCTACAATGAGCAGTTCTTC. Its protein product is CASSPAYNEQFF.

V and J are TRBV11-2 and TRBJ2-5, with TRBD2 as a possible D gene (6 bases). This CDR3 is built from 16 residues. Between the trimmed V and J ends, which lost 5 bases and 1 base, there was a span of 17 bases. In germline, CDR1 is SGHAT, CDR2 FQNNGV. The CDR3 coding sequence is TGTGCCAGCAGCCCCAGGACTATCGGGGGCCAAGAGACCCAGTACTTC. It specifies CASSPRTIGGQETQYF.

This clone was detected once. This chain joins TRBV6-1 and TRBJ2-7; D is uncertain. The CDR3 spans 13 residues. Germline V gives CDR1 MNHNS, CDR2 SASEGT. V gave up 7 bases and J gave up 0 bases, with 10 bases separating them. DNA for the CDR3: TGTGCCAGCACCCCACGTAGCTCCTACGAGCAGTACGTC. Translated: CASTPRSSYEQYV.

This rearrangement joins TRBV7-2 to TRBJ1-1, with D maybe TRBD1 (5 bases). The germline V gene has CDR1 SGHTA and CDR2 FQGNSA. V lost 5 bases to trimming and J lost 1 base, with 14 bases between them. The CDR3 totals 15 residues. Here the CDR3 reads CASSPGPRENTEAFF. The CDR3 nucleotides are TGTGCCAGCAGCCCGGGACCGCGGGAGAACACTGAAGCTTTCTTT.

Here the CDR3 reads CATSPGGLTDTQYF. In DNA form, the CDR3 reads TGTGCCACCTCCCCGGGGGGGCTCACAGATACGCAGTATTTT. The chain is built from TRBV7-2 and TRBJ2-3, with 8 nucleotides matching TRBD2. This CDR3 contains 14 residues. Germline CDR1 and CDR2: SGHTA and FQGNSA. V was clipped by 10 bases and J by 2 bases; unmatched bases: 8.

In this sample, this clone turned up once. This chain connects TRBV13 to TRBJ1-2, with no clear D. Germline CDR1 reads PRHDT; CDR2 reads FYEKMQ (reference sequence). V shed 1 base and J shed 4 bases, with 10 bases lying between them. The CDR3 is 14 residues long. The CDR3, as DNA: TGTGCCAGCAGCTTAGTTCGGGGTGGCTATGGCTACACCTTC. It is translated as CASSLVRGGYGYTF. The full variable domain, completed using reference TRBV13 and TRBJ1-2, is AAGVIQSPRHLIKEKRETATLKCYPIPRHDTVYWYQQGPGQDPQFLISFYEKMQSDKGSIPDRFSAQQFSDYHSELNMSSLELGDSALYFCASSLVRGGYGYTFGSGTRLTVV.